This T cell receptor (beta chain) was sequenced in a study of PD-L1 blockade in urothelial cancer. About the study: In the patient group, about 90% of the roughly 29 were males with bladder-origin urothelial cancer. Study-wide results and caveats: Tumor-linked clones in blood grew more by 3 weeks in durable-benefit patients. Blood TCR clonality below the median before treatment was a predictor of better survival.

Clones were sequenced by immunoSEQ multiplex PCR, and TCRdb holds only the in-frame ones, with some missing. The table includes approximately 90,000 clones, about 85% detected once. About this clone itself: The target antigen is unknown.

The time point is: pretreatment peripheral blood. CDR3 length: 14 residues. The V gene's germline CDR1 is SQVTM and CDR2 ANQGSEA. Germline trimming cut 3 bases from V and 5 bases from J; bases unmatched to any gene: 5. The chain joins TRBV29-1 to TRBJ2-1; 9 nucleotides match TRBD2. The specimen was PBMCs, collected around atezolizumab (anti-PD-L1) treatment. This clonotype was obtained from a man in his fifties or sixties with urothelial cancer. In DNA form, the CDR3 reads TGCAGCGTTGAGGGGACTAGCCGGGACAATGAGCAGTTCTTC. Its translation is CSVEGTSRDNEQFF.